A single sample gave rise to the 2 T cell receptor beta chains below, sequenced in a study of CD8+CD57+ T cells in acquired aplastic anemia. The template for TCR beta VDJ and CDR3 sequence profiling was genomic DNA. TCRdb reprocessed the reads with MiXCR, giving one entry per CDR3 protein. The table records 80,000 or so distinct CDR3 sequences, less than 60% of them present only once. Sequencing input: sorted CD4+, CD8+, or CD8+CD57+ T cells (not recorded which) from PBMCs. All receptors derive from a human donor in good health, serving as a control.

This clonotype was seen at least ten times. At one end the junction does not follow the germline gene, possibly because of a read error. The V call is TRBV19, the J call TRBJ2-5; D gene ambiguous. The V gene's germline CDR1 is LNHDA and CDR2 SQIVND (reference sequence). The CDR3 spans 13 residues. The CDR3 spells CASSIVDQETQYF. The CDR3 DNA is TGTGCCAGTAGTATAGTGGACCAGGAGACCCAGTACTTC.

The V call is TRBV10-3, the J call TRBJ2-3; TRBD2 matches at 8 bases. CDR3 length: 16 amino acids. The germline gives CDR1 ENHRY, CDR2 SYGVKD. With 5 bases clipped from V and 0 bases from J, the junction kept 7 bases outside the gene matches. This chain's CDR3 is CAISLVSGASTDTQYF. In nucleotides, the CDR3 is TGTGCCATCAGTCTAGTTAGCGGGGCAAGCACAGATACGCAGTATTTT.